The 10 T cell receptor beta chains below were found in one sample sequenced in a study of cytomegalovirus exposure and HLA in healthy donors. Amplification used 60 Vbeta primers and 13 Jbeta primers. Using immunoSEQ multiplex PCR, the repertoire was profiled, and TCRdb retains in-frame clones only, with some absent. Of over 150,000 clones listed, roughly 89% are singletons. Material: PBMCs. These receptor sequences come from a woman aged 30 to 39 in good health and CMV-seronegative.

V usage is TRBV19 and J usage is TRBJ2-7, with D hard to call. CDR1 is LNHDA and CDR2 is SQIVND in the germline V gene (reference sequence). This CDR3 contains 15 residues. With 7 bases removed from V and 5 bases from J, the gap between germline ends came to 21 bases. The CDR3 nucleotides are TGTGCCAGTAAGGCTTCTCCCTCCCCAGCGCACGAGCAGTACTTC. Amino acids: CASKASPSPAHEQYF.

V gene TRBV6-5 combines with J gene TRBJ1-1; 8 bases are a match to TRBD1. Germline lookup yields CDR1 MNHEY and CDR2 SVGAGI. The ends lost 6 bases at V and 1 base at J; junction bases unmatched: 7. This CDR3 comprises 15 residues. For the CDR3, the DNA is TGTGCCAGCAGGACCGGACAGGGAGGGAACACTGAAGCTTTCTTT. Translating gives CASRTGQGGNTEAFF.

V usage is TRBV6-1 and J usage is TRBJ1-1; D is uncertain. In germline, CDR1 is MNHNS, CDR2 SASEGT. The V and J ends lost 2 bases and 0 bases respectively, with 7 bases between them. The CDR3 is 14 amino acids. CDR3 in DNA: TGTGCCAGCAGTGAATACAGCATGAACACTGAAGCTTTCTTT. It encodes CASSEYSMNTEAFF.

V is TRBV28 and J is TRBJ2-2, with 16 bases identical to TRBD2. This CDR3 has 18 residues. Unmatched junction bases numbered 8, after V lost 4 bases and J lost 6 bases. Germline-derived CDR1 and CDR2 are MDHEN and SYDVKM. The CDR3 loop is CASSSPGLAGGRPGELFF. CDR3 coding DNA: TGTGCCAGCAGTTCCCCGGGACTAGCGGGAGGGCGGCCCGGGGAGCTGTTTTTT.

As DNA, the CDR3 is TGTGCCAGCAGCTCGAGCGGGATTGGGACAGATACGCAGTATTTT. Translating it yields CASSSSGIGTDTQYF. V and J are TRBV7-3 and TRBJ2-3, with 7 nucleotides matching TRBD2. Germline values: CDR1 SGHTA, CDR2 FQGTGA. This CDR3 is built from 15 residues. Trimming removed 4 bases from V and 3 bases from J; junction bases left unmatched: 7.

CDR3 loop: CASSGTSGAKETQYF. In DNA, the CDR3 is TGTGCCAGCAGTGGGACTAGCGGGGCGAAAGAGACCCAGTACTTC. J is TRBJ2-5 and V is TRBV6-5, with 13 bases fitting TRBD2. V shed 5 bases, J shed 3 bases, and the junction held 3 bases outside the gene matches. The CDR3 is made up of 15 amino acids. CDR1 MNHEY and CDR2 SVGAGI come from the germline V gene.

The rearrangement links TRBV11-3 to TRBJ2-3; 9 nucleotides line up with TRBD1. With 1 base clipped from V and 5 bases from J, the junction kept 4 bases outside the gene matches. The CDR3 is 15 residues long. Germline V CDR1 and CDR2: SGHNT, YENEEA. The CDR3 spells CASSLGDREGDTQYF. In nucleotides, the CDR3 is TGTGCCAGCAGCTTAGGGGACAGGGAGGGAGATACGCAGTATTTT. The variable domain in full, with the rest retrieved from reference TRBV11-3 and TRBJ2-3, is EAGVVQSPRYKIIEKKQPVAFWCNPISGHNTLYWYLQNLGQGPELLIRYENEEAVDDSQLPKDRFSAERLKGVDSTLKIQPAELGDSAVYLCASSLGDREGDTQYFGPGTRLTVL.

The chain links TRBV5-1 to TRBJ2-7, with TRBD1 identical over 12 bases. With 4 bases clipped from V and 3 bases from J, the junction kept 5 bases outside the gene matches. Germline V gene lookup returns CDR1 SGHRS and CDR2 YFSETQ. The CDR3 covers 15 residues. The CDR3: CASSVGTGGVYEQYF. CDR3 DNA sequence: TGCGCCAGCAGCGTCGGGACAGGGGGCGTCTACGAGCAGTACTTC.

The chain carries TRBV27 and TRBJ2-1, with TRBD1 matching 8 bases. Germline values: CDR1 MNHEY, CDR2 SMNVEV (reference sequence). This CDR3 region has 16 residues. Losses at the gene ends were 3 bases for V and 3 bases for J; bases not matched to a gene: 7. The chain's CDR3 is CASSLAGQAFYNEQFF. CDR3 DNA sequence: TGTGCCAGCAGTTTGGCGGGACAGGCCTTCTACAATGAGCAGTTCTTC.

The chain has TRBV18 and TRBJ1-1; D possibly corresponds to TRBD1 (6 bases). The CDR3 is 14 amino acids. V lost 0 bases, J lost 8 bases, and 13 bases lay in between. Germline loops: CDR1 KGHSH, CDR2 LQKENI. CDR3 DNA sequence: TGTGCCAGCTCACCACCGGGGGCAGCAAGGGAAGCTTTCTTT. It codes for CASSPPGAAREAFF.